These 27 T cell receptor beta chains originate from one sample sequenced in a study of blood T cell repertoires in COVID-19. Profiling relied on immunoSEQ multiplex PCR, and the TCRdb table lists in-frame clones only, not all of them. The sample yields 110,000 to 150,000 clones, roughly 80% seen once. Sequencing was done on a sample of peripheral blood. Receptors were obtained from a man between 65 and 85 years old who had recovered from COVID-19.

The chain links TRBV4-1 to TRBJ2-1; TRBD1 aligns across 8 bases. Looked up from germline, CDR1 is MGHRA and CDR2 is YSYEKL. V lost 4 bases, J lost 6 bases, and 8 bases stayed unmatched. The CDR3 length is 15 residues. The CDR3 loop is CASSRDRQTRNEQFF. The CDR3 DNA reads TGCGCCAGCAGCCGGGACAGGCAGACCCGCAATGAGCAGTTCTTC.

The rearrangement uses TRBV7-8 and TRBJ1-2; 7 positions agree with TRBD1. Unmatched junction bases numbered 10, after V lost 5 bases and J lost 10 bases. The germline V gene encodes CDR1 SGHVS and CDR2 FQNEAQ. This CDR3 is built from 13 residues. This CDR3 reads CASSPGTVRDYTF. The CDR3 DNA is TGTGCCAGCAGCCCAGGGACAGTGAGGGACTACACCTTC.

The chain recombines TRBV4-1 with TRBJ1-5; a possible D gene is TRBD1 (6 bases). Germline lookup yields CDR1 MGHRA and CDR2 YSYEKL. The CDR3 covers 16 residues. V dropped 3 bases and J dropped 6 bases, with 18 bases sitting between them. The DNA of the CDR3 is TGCGCCAGCAGCCAGACGCCCGCGCGGGGGCCTCAGCCCCAGCATTTT. It codes for CASSQTPARGPQPQHF.

The rearrangement uses TRBV29-1 and TRBJ1-2; D might be TRBD1 (6 bases). The V gene's germline CDR1 is SQVTM and CDR2 ANQGSEA. Between the trimmed V and J ends, which lost 1 base and 2 bases, there was a span of 8 bases. The CDR3 sequence is 13 residues long. CDR3 DNA: TGCAGCGTTGAAGGGACAGACAACTATGGCTACACCTTC. This encodes CSVEGTDNYGYTF. Full variable domain (rest looked up from reference TRBV29-1 and TRBJ1-2): SAVISQKPSRDICQRGTSLTIQCQVDSQVTMMFWYRQQPGQSLTLIATANQGSEATYESGFVIDKFPISRPNLTFSTLTVSNMSPEDSSIYLCSVEGTDNYGYTFGSGTRLTVV.

Only a few counts were recorded for this clone. The rearrangement links TRBV18 to TRBJ1-3; no firm D call. The V end was cut by 0 bases, the J end by 0 bases, with 9 bases between. CDR1 KGHSH and CDR2 LQKENI come from the germline V gene. This CDR3 spans 16 amino acids. The CDR3 loop is CASSPPNRVSGNTIYF. Here the CDR3 DNA reads TGTGCCAGCTCACCACCAAACAGAGTCTCTGGAAACACCATATATTTT. The full variable domain, completed using reference TRBV18 and TRBJ1-3, is NAGVMQNPRHLVRRRGQEARLRCSPMKGHSHVYWYRQLPEEGLKFMVYLQKENIIDESGMPKERFSAEFPKEGPSILRIQQVVRGDSAAYFCASSPPNRVSGNTIYFGEGSWLTVV.

This chain links TRBV6-2 or TRBV6-3 with TRBJ1-1; no firm D call. The V gene's germline CDR1 is MNHEY and CDR2 SVGEGT. There are 14 residues in the CDR3. The V and J ends lost 6 bases and 0 bases respectively, with 11 bases between them. In nucleotides, the CDR3 is TGTGCCAGCAGCCGTCCTATGATGAACACTGAAGCTTTCTTT. It is translated as CASSRPMMNTEAFF.

This clone was counted a few times. The V gene is TRBV5-6, the J gene TRBJ1-2; 8 bases are a match to TRBD1. This CDR3 is 14 amino acids long. The germline CDR1 and CDR2 sequences are SGHDT and YYEEEE. Trimming at V came to 0 bases and at J to 8 bases, leaving 6 bases not matched to a gene. CDR3 bases: TGTGCCAGCAGCTTGGGGTGGCAGGGGGCAGGCTACACCTTC. It specifies CASSLGWQGAGYTF.

The rearrangement links TRBV19 to TRBJ1-2, with D tentatively TRBD1 (5 bases). Germline CDR1 is LNHDA and CDR2 is SQIVND (reference sequence). The CDR3 has 16 residues. The ends were cut back, 5 bases at V and 4 bases at J, with 20 bases in the middle. For the CDR3, the DNA is TGTGCCAGTAGTCCTCGAAACGGGGGGTACGGCTATGGCTACACCTTC. Its translation: CASSPRNGGYGYGYTF.

The J gene is TRBJ1-1, the V gene TRBV2; TRBD1 matches at 8 bases. V trimming: 1 base; J trimming: 1 base; junction bases outside the gene matches: 2. Germline-derived CDR1 and CDR2 are SNHLY and FYNNEI. The CDR3 is 15 amino acids. CDR3 protein: CASSEGTGTNTEAFF. The CDR3 region has the DNA TGTGCCAGCAGTGAAGGGACAGGGACGAACACTGAAGCTTTCTTT. The complete variable domain, with remaining parts taken from reference TRBV2 and TRBJ1-1, reads EPEVTQTPSHQVTQMGQEVILRCVPISNHLYFYWYRQILGQKVEFLVSFYNNEISEKSEIFDDQFSVERPDGSNFTLKIRSTKLEDSAMYFCASSEGTGTNTEAFFGQGTRLTVV.

V and J are TRBV27 and TRBJ2-1; no clear D gene. Germline values: CDR1 MNHEY, CDR2 SMNVEV (reference sequence). V lost 5 bases to trimming and J lost 7 bases, with 18 bases between them. CDR3 length: 15 amino acids. CDR3 sequence reads: CASSHDWSLTNEQFF. As DNA, the CDR3 is TGTGCCAGCAGTCACGACTGGAGCCTCACGAATGAGCAGTTCTTC.

The CDR3 DNA follows: TGTGCCAGCAGTGAAGTCGCCCTTGAGTCCTACGAGCAGTACTTC. Amino acids: CASSEVALESYEQYF. The chain employs TRBV2 and TRBJ2-7; D unclear. The CDR3 sequence is 15 residues long. Trimming left V 1 base short and J 1 base short, with 11 bases between. Germline lookup yields CDR1 SNHLY and CDR2 FYNNEI.

This chain connects TRBV19 to TRBJ2-1, with 9 bases fitting TRBD2. V trimming: 5 bases; J trimming: 0 bases; junction bases outside the gene matches: 2. This CDR3 region has 15 residues. Per the germline V gene, CDR1 is LNHDA and CDR2 is SQIVND (reference sequence). The CDR3 sequence is CASSLSGSSYNEQFF. The CDR3 DNA reads as TGTGCCAGTAGTCTTAGCGGGAGCTCCTACAATGAGCAGTTCTTC.

V usage is TRBV5-5 and J usage is TRBJ2-2; 12 nucleotides match TRBD2. The CDR3 length is 17 residues. The germline CDR1 and CDR2 sequences are SGHKS and YYEKEE (reference sequence). Germline trimming cut 0 bases from V and 8 bases from J; bases unmatched to any gene: 8. The CDR3 region is CASSLELAGGLGGELFF. The CDR3 DNA is TGTGCCAGCAGCTTGGAACTAGCGGGAGGTCTGGGTGGGGAGCTGTTTTTT.

This clone was picked up a small number of times. The rearrangement uses TRBV2 and TRBJ1-5; 9 positions agree with TRBD1. V shed 6 bases, J shed 3 bases, and the junction held 3 bases outside the gene matches. The V gene's germline CDR1 is SNHLY and CDR2 FYNNEI. The CDR3 consists of 14 residues. CDR3 amino acids: CASRDRGPNQPQHF. CDR3 DNA sequence: TGTGCCAGCAGGGACAGGGGACCCAATCAGCCCCAGCATTTT.

The rearrangement joins TRBV19 to TRBJ2-7, with D possibly TRBD1 on 5 matching bases. V gave up 7 bases and J gave up 0 bases, with 10 bases separating them. This CDR3 has 13 amino acids. Germline CDR1 LNHDA, CDR2 SQIVND (reference sequence). The CDR3 region is CASTPDNSYEQYF. The CDR3 nucleotides read TGTGCCAGTACCCCGGACAACTCCTACGAGCAGTACTTC.

This chain links TRBV29-1 with TRBJ1-2, with D perhaps TRBD1 (6 bases). Deletions cut 4 bases from V and 7 bases from J, with 10 bases between. The V gene's germline CDR1 is SQVTM and CDR2 ANQGSEA. CDR3 length equals 11 residues. The DNA for the CDR3 is TGCAGCGTTGGGGGGCGGGCTGGCTACACCTTC. Encoded protein: CSVGGRAGYTF. The full variable domain, rest sourced from reference TRBV29-1 and TRBJ1-2, is SAVISQKPSRDICQRGTSLTIQCQVDSQVTMMFWYRQQPGQSLTLIATANQGSEATYESGFVIDKFPISRPNLTFSTLTVSNMSPEDSSIYLCSVGGRAGYTFGSGTRLTVV.

J is TRBJ1-2 and V is TRBV9, with D possibly TRBD1 on 5 matching bases. Germline CDR1 SGDLS, CDR2 YYNGEE. V lost 3 bases and J 6 bases, leaving 15 bases between the germline ends. The CDR3 extends over 14 amino acids. For the CDR3, the DNA is TGTGCCAGCAGCGAAGGGGCCCCCTTTAATGGCTACACCTTC. Protein sequence: CASSEGAPFNGYTF. The whole variable domain, remainder taken from reference TRBV9 and TRBJ1-2, is DSGVTQTPKHLITATGQRVTLRCSPRSGDLSVYWYQQSLDQGLQFLIQYYNGEERAKGNILERFSAQQFPDLHSELNLSSLELGDSALYFCASSEGAPFNGYTFGSGTRLTVV.

This chain connects TRBV19 to TRBJ2-3; TRBD1 is a possible D gene (6 bases). V lost 0 bases and J 3 bases, leaving 7 bases between the germline ends. This CDR3 region has 14 residues. Germline CDR1 is LNHDA and CDR2 is SQIVND (reference sequence). The CDR3 sequence is CASSIEQGTDTQYF. In DNA, the CDR3 is TGTGCCAGTAGTATAGAGCAGGGGACAGATACGCAGTATTTT.

The table lists this clone with many counts. This chain joins TRBV12-3 or TRBV12-4 and TRBJ1-1; unclear D gene. This CDR3 spans 13 amino acids. Trimming removed 3 bases at V and 2 bases at J, with 7 bases between. The CDR3 DNA reads TGTGCCAGCAGTTTTGAGGTTAACACTGAAGCTTTCTTT. Its protein product is CASSFEVNTEAFF.

The chain is built from TRBV30 and TRBJ1-1; D might be TRBD1 (5 bases). The CDR3 has 13 amino acids. Germline V gene lookup returns CDR1 GTSNPN and CDR2 SVGIG (reference sequence). V was clipped by 4 bases and J by 7 bases, with 16 bases between them. The CDR3 nucleotides read TGTGCCTGGACCCCGAATGGGGGGTTTGAAGCTTTCTTT. Translation: CAWTPNGGFEAFF.

This sequence joins TRBV11-2 and TRBJ2-7, with D possibly being TRBD2 (6 bases). This CDR3 has 14 residues. Deletions cut 4 bases from V and 4 bases from J, with 14 bases between. CDR1 SGHAT and CDR2 FQNNGV come from the germline V gene. The CDR3: CASSWYSGIYEQYF. CDR3 sequence (DNA): TGTGCCAGCAGCTGGTATAGCGGTATTTACGAGCAGTACTTC.

The V call is TRBV6-2 or TRBV6-3, the J call TRBJ2-7; no clear D. Germline CDR1 MNHEY, CDR2 SVGEGT. V dropped 2 bases and J dropped 0 bases, with 11 bases sitting between them. The CDR3 has 15 amino acids. The DNA of the CDR3 is TGTGCCAGCAGTTACGTCAGGTCTTTCTCCTACGAGCAGTACTTC. It codes for CASSYVRSFSYEQYF.

This sequence joins TRBV6-4 and TRBJ2-3, with 8 nucleotides matching TRBD2. This CDR3 comprises 16 residues. From germline, CDR1 is MRHNA and CDR2 SNTAGT. J was trimmed by 4 bases and V by 4 bases; bases with no gene match: 10. The CDR3 region has the DNA TGTGCCAGCAGTGTAGAAGAGCGGGAGCGGGCAGATACGCAGTATTTT. It translates to CASSVEERERADTQYF.

The chain employs TRBV24-1 and TRBJ2-3; weak D call: TRBD1 (5 bases). The germline V and J ends were trimmed by 9 bases and 1 base, with 10 bases remaining between them. CDR3 length equals 13 residues. Germline V gene data show CDR1 as KGHDR and CDR2 as SFDVKD. CDR3 in amino acids: CATGASGTDTQYF. The CDR3 DNA reads TGTGCCACCGGGGCCTCAGGCACAGATACGCAGTATTTT.

This clone was recorded many times. The gene calls are TRBV20-1 and TRBJ1-1, with 9 bases matching TRBD1. CDR3 length: 14 amino acids. Germline CDR1 is DFQATT and CDR2 is SNEGSKA (reference sequence). The J segment lost 3 bases and the V segment lost 3 bases, leaving 5 bases of the junction unmatched. The CDR3 region is CSASIRQGDTEAFF. The CDR3 DNA follows: TGCAGTGCTAGTATTAGACAGGGGGACACTGAAGCTTTCTTT.

This chain uses TRBV7-2 with TRBJ2-5, with D unresolved. Trimming took off 5 bases at V and 4 bases at J, with 5 bases between the two ends. The CDR3 contains 11 residues. Germline CDR1 is SGHTA and CDR2 is FQGNSA. The CDR3 DNA reads as TGTGCCAGCAGCCAGTTAGAGACCCAGTACTTC. Its translation is CASSQLETQYF.

The V gene is TRBV16, the J gene TRBJ2-1, with TRBD2 identical over 9 bases. Germline V gene data show CDR1 as KGHSY and CDR2 as FQNENV. CDR3 length: 14 amino acids. V trimming: 7 bases; J trimming: 8 bases; junction bases outside the gene matches: 9. The CDR3 here is CASTLLGLADEQFF. The CDR3 DNA reads TGTGCCAGCACCCTGTTGGGACTAGCCGATGAGCAGTTCTTC.